The 29 T cell receptor beta chains below all came from one sample that was sequenced in a study of regulatory T cells in long-lasting Graves disease. Time point noted: newly diagnosed GD, antithyroid drugs for less than 3 months. PBMC RNA was the source of the TCR library. Building the TCR beta libraries relied on iRepertoire HTBI primers, and CDR3 regions underwent Arm-PCR. Each CDR3 protein gets one entry after TCRdb re-called the multiplex PCR reads with MiXCR. The top ten hold around 15% of the sample, which has some 250,000 distinct CDR3 sequences, 18% seen once. The sample was also reused in another study, on T cells in Graves' hyperthyroidism and ophthalmopathy.

The source was peripheral blood mononuclear cells (PBMCs), collected at new diagnosis, from a patient treated with antithyroid drugs. The receptors originated from a woman aged 25 to 39 with Graves disease.

The rearrangement uses TRBV7-9 and TRBJ1-3; no definite D call. This CDR3 has 12 residues. Trimming shortened V by 5 bases and J by 4 bases, and 6 bases separated the two germline ends. Germline CDR1 reads SEHNR; CDR2 reads FQNEAQ (reference sequence). CDR3 DNA: TGTGCCAGCAGCCCGGAGGGAAACACCATATATTTT. Encoded protein: CASSPEGNTIYF.

This clonotype was picked up many times. J is TRBJ1-5 and V is TRBV11-2, with D possibly matching TRBD1 (6 bases). This CDR3 is 13 amino acids long. Germline CDR1 reads SGHAT; CDR2 reads FQNNGV. V was pared by 0 bases and J by 9 bases, with 9 bases between. Written as DNA, the CDR3 is TGTGCCAGCAGCTTAGAACCACAGGGGCCCCAGCATTTT. It is translated as CASSLEPQGPQHF.

Ten or more counts support this clonotype. This chain links TRBV4-1 with TRBJ2-5; D gene ambiguous. Trimming stripped 0 bases from V and 1 base from J, with 9 bases between. This CDR3 contains 15 residues. The germline V gene encodes CDR1 MGHRA and CDR2 YSYEKL. The CDR3 DNA reads as TGCGCCAGCAGCCAAGACGAGCAACCCCAAGAGACCCAGTACTTC. Protein sequence: CASSQDEQPQETQYF.

The chain joins TRBV3-1 to TRBJ2-1; tentatively, D is TRBD2 (7 bases). CDR1 and CDR2 from the germline V gene are LGHDT and YNNKEL (reference sequence). CDR3 length equals 16 residues. V was trimmed by 0 bases and J by 6 bases, leaving 15 bases between them. The CDR3 spells CASSQEIMGGRNEQFF. CDR3 bases: TGTGCCAGCAGCCAAGAAATAATGGGGGGGCGCAATGAGCAGTTCTTC.

This clonotype came up many times. This chain joins TRBV27 and TRBJ1-3; D gene uncertain. CDR1 is MNHEY and CDR2 is SMNVEV in the germline V gene (reference sequence). The CDR3 has 14 residues. V lost 9 bases and J 2 bases, leaving 14 bases between the germline ends. CDR3 nucleotide sequence: TGTGCCAGACCCACGGACCAGGCTGGAAACACCATATATTTT. Translation gives CARPTDQAGNTIYF.

This clonotype was recorded a few times. A read error may be the cause here, since a much bigger clone is one base away. The V gene is TRBV11-1, the J gene TRBJ1-1; perhaps TRBD1 as D (5 bases). This CDR3 comprises 14 residues. V was trimmed by 5 bases and J by 1 base, leaving 11 bases between them. In germline, CDR1 is SGHAT, CDR2 FQDESV (reference sequence). CDR3 nucleotide sequence: TGTGCCAGCAGCCCCGGGGGGGGGAACACTGAAGCTTTCTTT. This sequence encodes CASSPGGGNTEAFF.

This clonotype was observed many times. The chain employs TRBV12-3 or TRBV12-4 and TRBJ1-2; D unresolved. The germline V and J ends were trimmed by 3 bases and 2 bases, with 10 bases remaining between them. The CDR3 is made up of 14 amino acids. CDR3 loop: CASSFGVQNYGYTF. The CDR3 region has the DNA TGTGCCAGCAGTTTCGGTGTTCAGAACTATGGCTACACCTTC.

Many counts were recorded for this clonotype. The chain couples TRBV20-1 to TRBJ1-2, with TRBD1 identical over 7 bases. J gave up 2 bases and V 6 bases, and 12 bases lay outside the gene matches. The germline V gene has CDR1 DFQATT and CDR2 SNEGSKA (reference sequence). CDR3 length equals 15 residues. In nucleotides, the CDR3 is TGCAGTGCCCCGCCCCCGGGACAGAAGAACTATGGCTACACCTTC. Amino acid sequence: CSAPPPGQKNYGYTF.

J is TRBJ1-1 and V is TRBV20-1; 8 bases agree with TRBD1. Looked up from germline, CDR1 is DFQATT and CDR2 is SNEGSKA (reference sequence). V lost 3 bases and J lost 6; bases outside the gene matches: 3. The CDR3 contains 12 residues. The DNA of the CDR3 is TGCAGTGCTAGGACAGGGGATCCTGAAGCTTTCTTT. This codes for CSARTGDPEAFF.

This chain uses TRBV6-2 or TRBV6-3 with TRBJ2-1; 8 bases line up with TRBD2. There are 15 residues in the CDR3. V shed 6 bases, J shed 2 bases, and the junction held 6 bases outside the gene matches. Germline assignment: CDR1 MNHEY and CDR2 SVGEGT. Here the CDR3 DNA reads TGTGCCAGCAGAACCCGACTAGCGACCTACAATGAGCAGTTCTTC. Its translation is CASRTRLATYNEQFF.

This clonotype was detected many times. The chain has TRBV4-1 and TRBJ2-7; D not resolved. The CDR3 spans 13 residues. The V end was cut by 1 base, the J end by 3 bases, with 7 bases between. Germline loops: CDR1 MGHRA, CDR2 YSYEKL. The CDR3: CASSQAMSYEQYF. In DNA, the CDR3 is TGCGCCAGCAGCCAAGCCATGAGCTACGAGCAGTACTTC.

This clonotype showed up many times. The V call is TRBV11-2, the J call TRBJ2-3, with 7 bases fitting TRBD2. The CDR3 extends over 14 amino acids. J was trimmed by 8 bases and V by 5 bases; bases with no gene match: 10. Germline V gene lookup returns CDR1 SGHAT and CDR2 FQNNGV. CDR3 sequence (DNA): TGTGCCAGCAGCCCCGGGCCGGGGGGAGTTACGCAGTATTTT. Translated: CASSPGPGGVTQYF.

Of note for this clonotype: Since a much larger clone is just one base distant, this may be a read error. The chain combines TRBV6-2 or TRBV6-3 with TRBJ1-1, with a possible D match to TRBD1 (6 bases). CDR1 and CDR2 from the germline V gene are MNHEY and SVGEGT. The CDR3 runs to 14 residues. The V gene lost 7 bases and the J gene lost 3 bases, with 15 bases spanning the gap. CDR3 sequence: CASTAQGPYTEAFF. The CDR3 nucleotides are TGTGCCAGCACCGCACAGGGACCATACACTGAAGCTTTCTTT.

This clonotype was counted many times. The junction and the germline gene differ at one end; a read error may be behind it. The gene calls are TRBV7-9 and TRBJ1-4; no definite D call. CDR1 is SEHNR, CDR2 FQNEAQ, per germline (reference sequence). The CDR3 is 14 amino acids. Here the CDR3 DNA reads TGCGCCAGCAGCCAAGGATTCCGGAATGAAAAACTGTTTTTT. It encodes CASSQGFRNEKLFF. The full variable domain, its missing parts supplied by reference TRBV7-9 and TRBJ1-4, is DTGVSQNPRHKITKRGQNVTFRCDPISEHNRLYWYRQTLGQGPEFLTYFQNEAQLEKSRLLSDRFSAERPKGSFSTLEIQRTEQGDSAMYLCASSQGFRNEKLFFGSGTQLSVL.

This clonotype showed up many times. The chain recombines TRBV2 with TRBJ2-3, with D tentatively TRBD1 (5 bases). CDR1 and CDR2 (germline): SNHLY, FYNNEI. The CDR3 runs to 14 residues. The germline V and J ends were trimmed by 5 bases and 5 bases, with 14 bases remaining between them. The CDR3 region is CASSNRIPRDTQYF. CDR3 DNA sequence: TGTGCCAGCAGTAACAGGATACCTAGAGATACGCAGTATTTT.

This sequence joins TRBV6-4 and TRBJ2-7; TRBD1 matches at 8 bases. The trim removed 6 bases at V and 2 bases at J, leaving 6 bases unmatched. Germline CDR1 and CDR2: MRHNA and SNTAGT. This CDR3 is 14 amino acids long. The CDR3 coding sequence is TGTGCCAGCAGAGACAGACAGGGGCCCTACGAGCAGTACTTC. It translates to CASRDRQGPYEQYF.

This clonotype was counted only a few times. Being one base from a much bigger clone, this may be a read error. The V and J genes are TRBV20-1 and TRBJ1-1, with D tentatively TRBD1 (5 bases). In germline, CDR1 is DFQATT, CDR2 SNEGSKA (reference sequence). This CDR3 has 14 residues. CDR3 sequence: CSARETWTDTGAFF. As DNA, the CDR3 is TGCAGTGCTAGGGAGACCTGGACGGACACTGGAGCTTTCTTT.

In its sample, this clonotype was seen many times. The chain recombines TRBV27 with TRBJ2-2; D is perhaps TRBD1 (5 bases). The length of the CDR3 is 16 residues. Looked up from germline, CDR1 is MNHEY and CDR2 is SMNVEV (reference sequence). The V end lost 2 bases, the J end lost 6 bases, and 16 bases lay between the germline ends. The CDR3 bases are TGTGCCAGCAGTTTAGGGGCAGGGTTGTTGGCCGGGGAGCTGTTTTTT. This codes for CASSLGAGLLAGELFF.

The chain carries TRBV3-1 and TRBJ2-7; TRBD1 agrees at 11 bases. The V and J ends lost 5 bases and 9 bases, in that order; junction bases with no gene match: 12. Per the germline V gene, CDR1 is LGHDT and CDR2 is YNNKEL (reference sequence). The CDR3 loop spans 15 amino acids. CDR3 DNA: TGTGCCAGCAGCGACCAGGGACAGGGGGGCGCGGGGCAGTACTTC. It codes for CASSDQGQGGAGQYF.

This clonotype showed up many times. The rearrangement joins TRBV5-1 to TRBJ1-4; no clear D gene. The CDR3 covers 14 residues. Germline V gene sequence: CDR1 SGHRS, CDR2 YFSETQ. Trimming took off 2 bases at V and 3 bases at J, with 8 bases between the two ends. The CDR3 DNA reads as TGCGCCAGCAGCTTCTGGGGATCTAATGAAAAACTGTTTTTT. It translates to CASSFWGSNEKLFF.

The sample holds many counts of this clonotype. The genes are TRBV19 and TRBJ1-1; D unclear. The CDR3 is 13 amino acids. Between the trimmed V and J ends, which lost 7 bases and 0 bases, there was a span of 9 bases. Per germline, CDR1 LNHDA and CDR2 SQIVND (reference sequence). CDR3 bases: TGTGCCAGTACCACGGGGTTGAACACTGAAGCTTTCTTT. The encoded protein is CASTTGLNTEAFF.

This clonotype was found many times. The CDR3 is CASIPSPRGRNEQYF. For the CDR3, the DNA is TGTGCCAGCATCCCCTCCCCGCGGGGGAGAAACGAGCAGTACTTC. This chain links TRBV28 with TRBJ2-7; 7 nucleotides align to TRBD2. J was trimmed by 5 bases and V by 7 bases; bases with no gene match: 14. The germline CDR1 and CDR2 sequences are MDHEN and SYDVKM. The CDR3 contains 15 residues.

This clonotype was observed at least ten times. The CDR3 is CASSNSGTEAFF. The CDR3 nucleotides read TGTGCCAGCAGCAACAGTGGCACTGAAGCTTTCTTT. This chain uses TRBV12-3 or TRBV12-4 with TRBJ1-1; D uncertain. CDR3 length: 12 amino acids. Deletions cut 6 bases from V and 4 bases from J, with 9 bases between.

This clonotype was recorded a few times. The V gene is TRBV7-6, the J gene TRBJ1-4; tentative D call: TRBD1 (6 bases). The germline V gene has CDR1 SGHVS and CDR2 FNYEAQ. This CDR3 has 15 amino acids. Trimming took off 2 bases at V and 6 bases at J, with 13 bases between the two ends. CDR3 coding DNA: TGTGCCAGCAGCTTAAGCAGGGGCCTTGATGAAAAACTGTTTTTT. Translation: CASSLSRGLDEKLFF.

About this clonotype: A much larger clone sits a single nucleotide away, making a read error possible. The rearrangement uses TRBV18 and TRBJ2-5, with 7 nucleotides matching TRBD1. CDR1 is KGHSH, CDR2 LQKENI, per germline. This CDR3 spans 14 amino acids. The chain's CDR3 is CASSPTGKGEAQYF. DNA for the CDR3: TGTGCCAGCTCACCGACAGGGAAGGGAGAGGCCCAGTACTTC.

The chain carries TRBV4-2 and TRBJ1-3; D gene unclear. CDR3 length equals 13 residues. V dropped 0 bases and J dropped 8 bases, with 8 bases sitting between them. The germline V gene has CDR1 LGHNA and CDR2 YNFKEQ. CDR3 nucleotides: TGTGCCAGCAGCCAAGAACTCGGGCACACCATATATTTT. Amino acids: CASSQELGHTIYF.

This clonotype was counted many times. The V call is TRBV20-1, the J call TRBJ1-4, with TRBD1 identical over 8 bases. The germline V gene encodes CDR1 DFQATT and CDR2 SNEGSKA (reference sequence). J gave up 5 bases and V 1 base, and 3 bases lay outside the gene matches. The CDR3 is 14 residues long. The CDR3 DNA reads as TGCAGTGCTAGAGCGGACAGGGTAAATGAAAAACTGTTTTTT. Protein sequence: CSARADRVNEKLFF.

This clonotype was seen many times. The chain is built from TRBV5-5 and TRBJ1-6; no definite D call. Looked up from germline, CDR1 is SGHKS and CDR2 is YYEKEE (reference sequence). This CDR3 has 12 residues. The V and J ends lost 0 bases and 13 bases respectively, with 8 bases between them. The CDR3: CASSLVAGPLHF. CDR3 bases: TGTGCCAGCAGCTTGGTGGCGGGGCCCCTCCACTTT. The complete variable domain, with remaining parts taken from reference TRBV5-5 and TRBJ1-6, reads DAGVTQSPTHLIKTRGQQVTLRCSPISGHKSVSWYQQVLGQGPQFIFQYYEKEERGRGNFPDRFSARQFPNYSSELNVNALLLGDSALYLCASSLVAGPLHFGNGTRLTVT.

Only a few counts were recorded for this clonotype. The chain carries TRBV6-2 or TRBV6-3 and TRBJ2-7, with 11 bases that match TRBD1. V was pared by 5 bases and J by 3 bases, with 12 bases of the junction left unmatched. This CDR3 is built from 17 residues. CDR1 and CDR2 from the germline V gene are MNHEY and SVGEGT. This CDR3 reads CASSTQGPGTGGYEQYF. The CDR3 coding sequence is TGTGCCAGCAGTACACAAGGACCCGGGACAGGGGGCTACGAGCAGTACTTC.